The rows below give T cell receptor beta chains drawn from one sample of a study of blood T cell repertoires in COVID-19. Libraries were prepared by immunoSEQ multiplex PCR; TCRdb keeps only in-frame clonotypes and omits some of them. The data show 150,000 to 200,000 clones, around 82% seen once. Sequenced input: PBMCs or T cells enriched from blood (not recorded which). Source of these receptors: a woman in her sixties or seventies with acute COVID-19. Both conserved end residues are part of each CDR3. A D gene is named only where the DNA matches it firmly. Size tells how often a clone was seen (once, few, many) or the class of an expanded clone, and some rows leave it out.

v_gene,d_gene,abundance,j_gene,CDR3aa,CDR3nt
TRBV10-3,TRBD2,NA,TRBJ2-5,CAISDPSGLQSQYF,TGTGCCATCAGCGATCCTAGCGGGTTACAGTCCCAGTACTTC
TRBV6-2/TRBV6-3,NA,NA,TRBJ2-2,CASSYSWGIQRAGELFF,TGTGCCAGCAGTTACTCTTGGGGAATTCAGAGGGCCGGGGAGCTGTTTTTT
TRBV7-2,TRBD1,NA,TRBJ2-1,CASSSGQGRSNEQFF,TGTGCCAGCAGCTCCGGACAGGGAAGATCGAATGAGCAGTTCTTC
TRBV30,NA,few,TRBJ1-2,CAWSVWTSPPYTF,TGTGCCTGGAGTGTGTGGACATCTCCTCCCTACACCTTC
TRBV21-1,NA,once,TRBJ1-2,CASLRAGSNYGYTF,TGTGCCAGCTTACGGGCGGGGTCTAACTATGGCTACACCTTC
TRBV28,NA,NA,TRBJ2-5,CASSLGRPVETQYF,TGTGCCAGCAGTTTAGGCAGGCCCGTAGAGACCCAGTACTTC
TRBV6-5,TRBD1,NA,TRBJ1-5,CASRGQNQPQHF,TGTGCCAGCAGGGGACAGAATCAGCCCCAGCATTTT
TRBV15,TRBD1,NA,TRBJ2-7,CATSRDRGAEEQYF,TGTGCCACCAGCAGGGACAGGGGGGCCGAGGAGCAGTACTTC
TRBV3-1/TRBV3-2,NA,NA,TRBJ2-2,CASSQGSETGELFF,TGTGCCAGCAGCCAGGGTAGCGAGACCGGGGAGCTGTTTTTT
TRBV5-1,NA,NA,TRBJ1-2,CASSLGTGPQGYTF,TGCGCCAGCAGCTTGGGAACGGGTCCGCAGGGCTACACCTTC
TRBV4-3,NA,NA,TRBJ1-2,CASSQDGSYGYTF,TGCGCCAGCAGCCAAGATGGCAGCTATGGCTACACCTTC
TRBV5-1,NA,NA,TRBJ2-3,CASRGTSTDTQYF,TGCGCCAGCAGGGGGACTAGCACAGATACGCAGTATTTT
TRBV29-1,TRBD1,NA,TRBJ1-1,CSVAGQGDTEAFF,TGCAGCGTCGCGGGACAGGGGGACACTGAAGCTTTCTTT
TRBV10-3,NA,many,TRBJ2-5,CAISESMAGKWETQYF,TGTGCCATCAGTGAGTCGATGGCGGGAAAATGGGAGACCCAGTACTTC
TRBV5-1,TRBD2,NA,TRBJ2-3,CASSFAGGSDTQYF,TGCGCCAGCAGCTTCGCGGGGGGCTCAGATACGCAGTATTTT
TRBV7-2,NA,NA,TRBJ1-5,CASSVQVRGQPQHF,TGTGCCAGCAGCGTACAGGTTAGAGGTCAGCCCCAGCATTTT